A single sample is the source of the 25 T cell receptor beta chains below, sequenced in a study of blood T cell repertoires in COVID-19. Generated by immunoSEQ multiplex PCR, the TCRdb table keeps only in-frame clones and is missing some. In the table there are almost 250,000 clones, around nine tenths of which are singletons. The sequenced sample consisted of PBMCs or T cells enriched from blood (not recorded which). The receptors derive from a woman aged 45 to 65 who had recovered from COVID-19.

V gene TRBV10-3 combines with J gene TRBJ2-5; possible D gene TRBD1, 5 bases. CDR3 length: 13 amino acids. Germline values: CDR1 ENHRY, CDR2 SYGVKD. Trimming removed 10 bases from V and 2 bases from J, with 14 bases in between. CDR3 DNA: TGTGCCAGCAGCTGGGGCCTTCAAGAGACCCAGTACTTC. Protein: CASSWGLQETQYF.

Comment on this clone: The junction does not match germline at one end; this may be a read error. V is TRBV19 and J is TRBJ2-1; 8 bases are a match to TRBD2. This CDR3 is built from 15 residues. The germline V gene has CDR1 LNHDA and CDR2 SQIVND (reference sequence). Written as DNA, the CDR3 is TGTGCCAGTAGTAGACTAGCGTCCTCCTCCAATGAGCAGTTCTTC. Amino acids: CASSRLASSSNEQFF. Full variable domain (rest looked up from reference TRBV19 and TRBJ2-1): DGGITQSPKYLFRKEGQNVTLSCEQNLNHDAMYWYRQDPGQGLRLIYYSQIVNDFQKGDIAEGYSVSREKKESFPLTVTSAQKNPTAFYLCASSRLASSSNEQFFGPGTRLTVL.

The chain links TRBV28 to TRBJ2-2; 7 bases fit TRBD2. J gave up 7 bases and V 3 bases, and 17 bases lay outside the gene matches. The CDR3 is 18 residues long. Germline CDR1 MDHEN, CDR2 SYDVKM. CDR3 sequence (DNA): TGTGCCAGCAGTTTGAGGGGACTCCGGACTAGAGGGCGCGGGGAGCTGTTTTTT. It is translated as CASSLRGLRTRGRGELFF.

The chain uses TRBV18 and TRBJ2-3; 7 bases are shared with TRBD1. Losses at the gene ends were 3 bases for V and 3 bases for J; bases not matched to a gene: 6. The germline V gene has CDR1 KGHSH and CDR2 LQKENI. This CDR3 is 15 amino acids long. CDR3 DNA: TGTGCCAGCTCACCCGCTGGACAGGTTACAGATACGCAGTATTTT. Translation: CASSPAGQVTDTQYF.

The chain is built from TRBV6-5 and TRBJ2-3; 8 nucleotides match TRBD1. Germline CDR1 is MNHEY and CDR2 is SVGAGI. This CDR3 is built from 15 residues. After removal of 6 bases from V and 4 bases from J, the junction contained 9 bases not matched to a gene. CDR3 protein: CASSSPDREPDTQYF. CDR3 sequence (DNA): TGTGCCAGCAGCTCCCCGGACAGGGAACCAGATACGCAGTATTTT.

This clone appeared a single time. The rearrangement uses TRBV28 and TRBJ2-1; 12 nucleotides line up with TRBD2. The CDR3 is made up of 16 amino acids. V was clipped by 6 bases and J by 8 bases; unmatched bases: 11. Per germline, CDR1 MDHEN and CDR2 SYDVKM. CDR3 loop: CASSPFGLAGNHEQFF. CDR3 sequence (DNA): TGTGCCAGCAGCCCCTTCGGACTAGCGGGAAATCATGAGCAGTTCTTC.

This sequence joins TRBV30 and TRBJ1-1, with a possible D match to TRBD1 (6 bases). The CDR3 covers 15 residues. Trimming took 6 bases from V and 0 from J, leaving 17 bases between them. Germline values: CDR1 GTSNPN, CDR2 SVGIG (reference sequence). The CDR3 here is CACSGTNLLNTEAFF. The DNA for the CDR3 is TGTGCCTGCTCCGGGACAAACCTCTTGAACACTGAAGCTTTCTTT.

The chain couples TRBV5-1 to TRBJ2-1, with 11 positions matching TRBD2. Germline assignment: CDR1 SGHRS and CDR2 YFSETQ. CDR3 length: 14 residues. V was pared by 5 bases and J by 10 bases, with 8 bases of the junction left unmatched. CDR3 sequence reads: CASSTGLAVGEQFF. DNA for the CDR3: TGCGCCAGCAGTACGGGACTAGCGGTTGGGGAGCAGTTCTTC.

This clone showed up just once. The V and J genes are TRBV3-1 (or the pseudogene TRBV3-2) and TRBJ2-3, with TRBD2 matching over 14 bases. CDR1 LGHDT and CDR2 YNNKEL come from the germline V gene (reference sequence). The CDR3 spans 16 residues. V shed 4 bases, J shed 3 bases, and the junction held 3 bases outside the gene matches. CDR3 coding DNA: TGTGCCAGCAGCCGGGGGACTAGCGGGAGAACAGATACGCAGTATTTT. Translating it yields CASSRGTSGRTDTQYF.

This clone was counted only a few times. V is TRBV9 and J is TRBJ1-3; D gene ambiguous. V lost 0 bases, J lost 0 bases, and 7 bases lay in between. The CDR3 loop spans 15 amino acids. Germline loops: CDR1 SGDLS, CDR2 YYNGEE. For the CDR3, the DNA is TGTGCCAGCAGCGTAGACAGTCGCTCTGGAAACACCATATATTTT. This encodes CASSVDSRSGNTIYF.

The CDR3 sequence is CASTVRGAYGYTF. CDR3 nucleotide sequence: TGTGCCAGTACGGTCCGGGGGGCCTATGGCTACACCTTC. V usage is TRBV19 and J usage is TRBJ1-2, with D perhaps TRBD1 (6 bases). Germline CDR1 LNHDA, CDR2 SQIVND (reference sequence). CDR3 length: 13 residues. V was trimmed by 7 bases and J by 4 bases, leaving 13 bases between them.

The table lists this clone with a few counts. CDR3 sequence: CASKGTGITPLHF. The CDR3, as DNA: TGTGCCAGCAAGGGGACAGGGATTACACCCCTCCACTTT. This chain connects TRBV27 to TRBJ1-6; TRBD1 agrees at 9 bases. This CDR3 has 13 amino acids. Per the germline V gene, CDR1 is MNHEY and CDR2 is SMNVEV (reference sequence). Germline trimming cut 7 bases from V and 11 bases from J; bases unmatched to any gene: 6.

The CDR3 here is CASSQGWPLQYF. The CDR3 DNA is TGTGCCAGCAGCCAAGGGTGGCCGTTGCAGTATTTT. The gene calls are TRBV3-1 (or the pseudogene TRBV3-2) and TRBJ2-3; no firm D call. This CDR3 region has 12 residues. V was shortened by 1 base and J by 11 bases, with 10 bases between the two germline ends. CDR1 is LGHDT, CDR2 YNNKEL, per germline (reference sequence).

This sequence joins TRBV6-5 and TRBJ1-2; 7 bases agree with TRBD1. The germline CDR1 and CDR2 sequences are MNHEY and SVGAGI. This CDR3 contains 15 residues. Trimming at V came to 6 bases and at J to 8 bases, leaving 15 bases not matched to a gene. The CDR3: CASRSGAGGEEGYTF. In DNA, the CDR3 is TGTGCCAGCAGGTCCGGGGCAGGGGGTGAGGAAGGCTACACCTTC.

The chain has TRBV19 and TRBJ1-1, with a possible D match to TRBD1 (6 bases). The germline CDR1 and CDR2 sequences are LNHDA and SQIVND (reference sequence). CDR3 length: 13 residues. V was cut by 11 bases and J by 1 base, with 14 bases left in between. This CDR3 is CASVGQRNTEAFF. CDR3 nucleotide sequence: TGTGCCTCCGTTGGACAGAGGAACACTGAAGCTTTCTTT.

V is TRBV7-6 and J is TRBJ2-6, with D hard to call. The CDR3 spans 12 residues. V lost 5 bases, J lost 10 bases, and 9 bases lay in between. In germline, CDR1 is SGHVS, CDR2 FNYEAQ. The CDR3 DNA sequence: TGTGCCAGCAGCCGGGTCCAAAACGTCCTGACTTTC. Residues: CASSRVQNVLTF.

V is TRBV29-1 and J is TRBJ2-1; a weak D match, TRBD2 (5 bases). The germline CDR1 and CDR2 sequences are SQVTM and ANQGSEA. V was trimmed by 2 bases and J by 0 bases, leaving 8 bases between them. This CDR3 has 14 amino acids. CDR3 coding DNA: TGCAGCGTTGAACGGGGTAGCTCCTACAATGAGCAGTTCTTC. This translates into CSVERGSSYNEQFF.

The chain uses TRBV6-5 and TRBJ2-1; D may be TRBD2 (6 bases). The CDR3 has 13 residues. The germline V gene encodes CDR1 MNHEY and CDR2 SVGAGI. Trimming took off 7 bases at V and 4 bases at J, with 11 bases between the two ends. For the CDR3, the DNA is TGTGCCAGCATGCTAGCGCCTTACAATGAGCAGTTCTTC. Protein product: CASMLAPYNEQFF.

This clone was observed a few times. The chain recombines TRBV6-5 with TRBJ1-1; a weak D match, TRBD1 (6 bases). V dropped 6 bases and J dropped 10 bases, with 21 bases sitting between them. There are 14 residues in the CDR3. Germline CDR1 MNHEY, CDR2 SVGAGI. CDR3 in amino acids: CASRSTQGALGAFF. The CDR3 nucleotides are TGTGCCAGCAGGTCGACACAGGGAGCACTAGGAGCTTTCTTT.

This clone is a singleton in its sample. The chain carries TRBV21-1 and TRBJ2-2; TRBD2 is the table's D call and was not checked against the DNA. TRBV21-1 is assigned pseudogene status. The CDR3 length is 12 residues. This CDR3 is CASSGGEGELFF. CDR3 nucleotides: TGTGCCAGCAGCGGCGGTGAGGGGGAGCTGTTTTTT.

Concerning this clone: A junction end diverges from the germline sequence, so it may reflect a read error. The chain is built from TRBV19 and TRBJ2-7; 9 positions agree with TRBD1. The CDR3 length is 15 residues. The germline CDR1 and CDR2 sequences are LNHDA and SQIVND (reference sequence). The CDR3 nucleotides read TGTGCCAGTAGTATAGATGGGACAGGGTCCTCCGAGCAGTACTTC. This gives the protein CASSIDGTGSSEQYF.

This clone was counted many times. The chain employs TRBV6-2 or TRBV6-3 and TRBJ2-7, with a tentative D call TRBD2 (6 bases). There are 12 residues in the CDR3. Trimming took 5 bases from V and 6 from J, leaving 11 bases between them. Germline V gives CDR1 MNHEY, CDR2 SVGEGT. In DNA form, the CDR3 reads TGTGCCAGCAGTAAGGACTACGGCGAGCAGTACTTC. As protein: CASSKDYGEQYF.

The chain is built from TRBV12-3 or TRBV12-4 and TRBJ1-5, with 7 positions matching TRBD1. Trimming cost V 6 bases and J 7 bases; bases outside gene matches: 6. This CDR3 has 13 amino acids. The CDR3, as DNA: TGTGCCAGCAGAACGACAGGGTCCCAGCCCCAGCATTTT. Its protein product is CASRTTGSQPQHF.

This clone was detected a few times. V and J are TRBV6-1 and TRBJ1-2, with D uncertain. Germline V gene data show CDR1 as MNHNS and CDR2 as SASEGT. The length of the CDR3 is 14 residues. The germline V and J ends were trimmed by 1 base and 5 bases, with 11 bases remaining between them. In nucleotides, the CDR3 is TGTGCCAGCAGTGAAGACCCGGGCGGGTATGGCTACACCTTC. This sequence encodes CASSEDPGGYGYTF.

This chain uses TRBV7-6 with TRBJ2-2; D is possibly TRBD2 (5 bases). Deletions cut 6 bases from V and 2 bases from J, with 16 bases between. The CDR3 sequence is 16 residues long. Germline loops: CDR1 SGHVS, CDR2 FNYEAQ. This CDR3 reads CASRKNVGVNTGELFF. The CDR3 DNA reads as TGTGCCAGCAGAAAAAACGTCGGGGTTAACACCGGGGAGCTGTTTTTT. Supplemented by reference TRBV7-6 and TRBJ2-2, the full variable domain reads GAGVSQSPRYKVTKRGQDVALRCDPISGHVSLYWYRQALGQGPEFLTYFNYEAQQDKSGLPNDRFSAERPEGSISTLTIQRTEQRDSAMYRCASRKNVGVNTGELFFGEGSRLTVL.